Listed here are 17 T cell receptor beta chains from one sample, sequenced in a study of CD8 T cells in ankylosing spondylitis. These receptors' antigens are unknown. Study-wide findings and caveats: Fewer than 10 highly homologous variants formed a TCR beta motif that appeared characteristic of ankylosing spondylitis blood.

Each CDR3 protein gets one entry after TCRdb re-called the 5' RACE reads with MiXCR. Of 470,000 or so distinct CDR3 sequences listed, roughly 27% were seen once; the top ten hold 0.89%. Sequenced sample: blood, either unsorted or a sorted T cell fraction (not recorded which). These receptors all stem from a male donor with ankylosing spondylitis.

This clonotype was seen a handful of times. The V and J genes are TRBV12-3 or TRBV12-4 and TRBJ1-5; no firm D call. V was shortened by 5 bases and J by 5 bases, with 16 bases between the two germline ends. The CDR3 has 15 residues. The CDR3 is CASSPYLKDDQPQHF. The CDR3, as DNA: TGTGCCAGCAGTCCTTACCTCAAGGACGATCAGCCCCAGCATTTT.

This clonotype was picked up a small number of times. This CDR3 is CASSLASGVPYEQYV. For the CDR3, the DNA is TGCGCCAGCAGCTTGGCCTCAGGTGTCCCCTACGAGCAGTACGTC. The chain employs TRBV5-1 and TRBJ2-7; no clear D. The CDR3 consists of 15 residues. Germline assignment: CDR1 SGHRS and CDR2 YFSETQ. Trimming cost V 0 bases and J 2 bases, with 12 bases left between them.

V usage is TRBV6-1 and J usage is TRBJ2-1, with TRBD1 matching 9 bases. Germline V lookup: CDR1 MNHNS, CDR2 SASEGT. CDR3 length equals 15 residues. Trimming removed 6 bases from V and 5 bases from J; junction bases left unmatched: 8. The CDR3 loop reads CASRGGDRDHNEQFF. CDR3 nucleotides: TGTGCCAGCAGAGGGGGGGACAGGGATCACAATGAGCAGTTCTTC.

The V and J genes are TRBV20-1 and TRBJ1-6; 7 bases map to TRBD1. The CDR3 is 16 amino acids. The junction had 9 bases not matched to a gene; V was cut back by 1 base and J by 6 bases. Per the germline V gene, CDR1 is DFQATT and CDR2 is SNEGSKA (reference sequence). The CDR3 DNA follows: TGCAGTGCTAGAGTTGGGGCAGGGGGAGCTAATTCACCCCTCCACTTT. It encodes CSARVGAGGANSPLHF.

This clonotype occurred a few times. The chain couples TRBV20-1 to TRBJ1-1, with no clear D. Trimming took 2 bases from V and 3 from J, leaving 16 bases between them. Per the germline V gene, CDR1 is DFQATT and CDR2 is SNEGSKA (reference sequence). CDR3 size: 15 residues. CDR3 sequence: CSARKRGSGHTEAFF. The DNA of the CDR3 is TGCAGTGCTAGAAAACGAGGGTCGGGCCACACTGAAGCTTTCTTT.

The rearrangement links TRBV15 to TRBJ1-1, with D hard to call. V shed 4 bases and J shed 3 bases, with 6 bases lying between them. Per germline, CDR1 LNHNV and CDR2 YYDKDF (reference sequence). The CDR3 has 12 residues. This CDR3 reads CATSKTDTEAFF. CDR3 bases: TGTGCCACCAGCAAGACGGACACTGAAGCTTTCTTT.

V is TRBV5-6 and J is TRBJ1-2; no reliable D call. This CDR3 has 13 residues. Trimming removed 2 bases from V and 2 bases from J, with 7 bases in between. CDR1 and CDR2 (germline): SGHDT, YYEEEE. The CDR3 reads CASSFERNYGYTF. The CDR3 DNA follows: TGTGCCAGCAGCTTTGAGCGGAACTATGGCTACACCTTC.

This clonotype was seen more than once but under ten times. The gene calls are TRBV7-9 and TRBJ2-3, with TRBD2 identical over 8 bases. Germline CDR1 and CDR2: SEHNR and FQNEAQ (reference sequence). V was clipped by 5 bases and J by 3 bases; unmatched bases: 10. This CDR3 contains 16 residues. CDR3 in DNA: TGTGCCAGCAGCACCCCCCGCGGGAGGACAACAGATACGCAGTATTTT. This codes for CASSTPRGRTTDTQYF.

The chain is built from TRBV7-2 and TRBJ2-2; D perhaps matches TRBD2 (6 bases). The V end was cut by 5 bases, the J end by 4 bases, with 14 bases between. The CDR3 totals 15 residues. CDR1 and CDR2 from the germline V gene are SGHTA and FQGNSA. The CDR3 DNA reads as TGTGCCAGCAGCCCCGCGGGGACCAGCACCGGGGAGCTGTTTTTT. Its translation is CASSPAGTSTGELFF.

The V gene is TRBV6-1, the J gene TRBJ2-7, with 8 positions matching TRBD2. Losses at the gene ends were 7 bases for V and 5 bases for J; bases not matched to a gene: 10. Per the germline V gene, CDR1 is MNHNS and CDR2 is SASEGT. This CDR3 region has 14 residues. CDR3 bases: TGTGCCAGCAAATCAAGCGGGAGTGCCCACGAGCAGTACGTC. It codes for CASKSSGSAHEQYV.

Only a few counts were recorded for this clonotype. The V and J genes are TRBV12-3 or TRBV12-4 and TRBJ2-2, with D perhaps TRBD2 (6 bases). The germline V and J ends were trimmed by 6 bases and 4 bases, with 9 bases remaining between them. There are 13 residues in the CDR3. The CDR3 is CASRGLSTGELFF. CDR3 sequence (DNA): TGTGCCAGCAGGGGACTGAGCACCGGGGAGCTGTTTTTT.

This clonotype came up a few times. The CDR3 region is CSALNPGTGDEKLFF. DNA of the CDR3: TGCAGTGCCCTTAACCCCGGGACAGGGGATGAAAAACTGTTTTTT. The chain employs TRBV20-1 and TRBJ1-4, with TRBD1 identical over 10 bases. This CDR3 is built from 15 residues. The germline V gene has CDR1 DFQATT and CDR2 SNEGSKA (reference sequence). With V trimmed by 6 bases and J by 6 bases, 10 bases remained unmatched.

This chain connects TRBV6-2 or TRBV6-3 to TRBJ2-5, with TRBD2 matching over 14 bases. V was clipped by 5 bases and J by 5 bases; unmatched bases: 7. CDR1 and CDR2 (germline): MNHEY, SVGEGT. The CDR3 length is 16 residues. In DNA form, the CDR3 reads TGTGCCAGCAGTCCAAGGGGACTAGCGGGAGCGGAGACCCAGTACTTC. It codes for CASSPRGLAGAETQYF.

V gene TRBV25-1 combines with J gene TRBJ2-7, with 8 bases identical to TRBD1. This CDR3 region has 12 residues. V trimming: 4 bases; J trimming: 8 bases; junction bases outside the gene matches: 4. Germline CDR1 reads MGHDK; CDR2 reads SYGVNS. CDR3 in amino acids: CASSGTGKKQYF. CDR3 in DNA: TGTGCCAGCAGTGGGACAGGGAAGAAGCAGTACTTC.

This clonotype was counted only a few times. The chain combines TRBV7-9 with TRBJ2-1, with a possible D match to TRBD2 (6 bases). V was trimmed by 1 base and J by 2 bases, leaving 12 bases between them. The CDR3 runs 16 residues. Germline CDR1 SEHNR, CDR2 FQNEAQ (reference sequence). CDR3 sequence (DNA): TGTGCCAGCAGCTTAGTTGGAGGGGCCCCCTACAATGAGCAGTTCTTC. Its protein product is CASSLVGGAPYNEQFF. Filled out from reference TRBV7-9 and TRBJ2-1, the complete variable domain reads DTGVSQNPRHKITKRGQNVTFRCDPISEHNRLYWYRQTLGQGPEFLTYFQNEAQLEKSRLLSDRFSAERPKGSFSTLEIQRTEQGDSAMYLCASSLVGGAPYNEQFFGPGTRLTVL.

The V gene is TRBV20-1, the J gene TRBJ2-7; D perhaps matches TRBD2 (6 bases). This CDR3 is 13 amino acids long. The germline gives CDR1 DFQATT, CDR2 SNEGSKA (reference sequence). The V end was cut by 3 bases, the J end by 2 bases, with 11 bases between. The CDR3 here is CSASGRETYEQYV. The CDR3 DNA sequence: TGCAGTGCTAGCGGGAGAGAAACCTACGAGCAGTACGTC.

The V call is TRBV20-1, the J call TRBJ2-2, with D hard to call. The CDR3 contains 15 residues. The V gene's germline CDR1 is DFQATT and CDR2 SNEGSKA (reference sequence). Between the trimmed V and J ends, which lost 0 bases and 4 bases, there was a span of 12 bases. The CDR3 region is CSARDRLEPTGELFF. In DNA form, the CDR3 reads TGCAGTGCTAGAGATCGCCTAGAACCCACCGGGGAGCTGTTTTTT.